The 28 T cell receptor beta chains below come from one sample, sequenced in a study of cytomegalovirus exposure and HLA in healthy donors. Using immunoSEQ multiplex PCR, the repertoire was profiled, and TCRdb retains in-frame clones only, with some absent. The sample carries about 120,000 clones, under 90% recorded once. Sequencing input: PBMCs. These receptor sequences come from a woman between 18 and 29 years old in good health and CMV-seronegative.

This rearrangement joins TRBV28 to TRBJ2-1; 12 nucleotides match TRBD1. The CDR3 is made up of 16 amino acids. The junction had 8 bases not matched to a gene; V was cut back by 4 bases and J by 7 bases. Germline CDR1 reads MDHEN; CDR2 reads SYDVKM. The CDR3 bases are TGTGCCAGCAGTTCTTACCGGGACAGGGGGCTAAATGAGCAGTTCTTC. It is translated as CASSSYRDRGLNEQFF.

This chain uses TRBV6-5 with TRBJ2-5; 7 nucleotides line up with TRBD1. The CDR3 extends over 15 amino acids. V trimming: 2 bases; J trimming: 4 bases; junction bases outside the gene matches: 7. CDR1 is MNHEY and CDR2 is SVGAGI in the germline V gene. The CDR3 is CASSYLRQGIETQYF. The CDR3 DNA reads TGTGCCAGCAGTTACCTAAGACAGGGCATAGAGACCCAGTACTTC.

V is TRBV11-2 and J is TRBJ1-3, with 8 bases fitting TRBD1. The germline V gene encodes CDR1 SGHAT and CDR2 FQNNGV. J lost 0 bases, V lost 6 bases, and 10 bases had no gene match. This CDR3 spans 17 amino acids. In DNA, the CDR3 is TGTGCCAGCAGTGTAAGACAGGGGCTGAGCTCTGGAAACACCATATATTTT. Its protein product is CASSVRQGLSSGNTIYF.

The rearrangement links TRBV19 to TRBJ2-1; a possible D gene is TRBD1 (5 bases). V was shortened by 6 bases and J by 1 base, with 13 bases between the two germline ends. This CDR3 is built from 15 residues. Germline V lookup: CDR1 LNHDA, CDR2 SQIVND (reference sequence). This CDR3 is CASSFQGWSYNEQFF. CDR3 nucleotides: TGTGCCAGTAGCTTCCAGGGTTGGTCCTACAATGAGCAGTTCTTC.

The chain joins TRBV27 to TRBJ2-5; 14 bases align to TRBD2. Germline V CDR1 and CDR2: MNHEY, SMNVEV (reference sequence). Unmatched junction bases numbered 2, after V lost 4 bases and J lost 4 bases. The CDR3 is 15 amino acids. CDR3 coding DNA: TGTGCCAGCAGTTCCGGGACTAGCGGGAGAGAGACCCAGTACTTC. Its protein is CASSSGTSGRETQYF.

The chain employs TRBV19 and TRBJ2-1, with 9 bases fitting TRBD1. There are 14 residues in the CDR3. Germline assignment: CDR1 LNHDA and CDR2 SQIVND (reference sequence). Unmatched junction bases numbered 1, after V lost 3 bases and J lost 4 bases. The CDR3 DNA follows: TGTGCCAGTAGTATGGGGACAGGGTACAATGAGCAGTTCTTC. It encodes CASSMGTGYNEQFF.

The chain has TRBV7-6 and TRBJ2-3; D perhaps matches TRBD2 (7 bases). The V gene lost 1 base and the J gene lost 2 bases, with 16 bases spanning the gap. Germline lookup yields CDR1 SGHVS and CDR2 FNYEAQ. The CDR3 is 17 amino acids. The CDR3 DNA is TGTGCCAGCAGCTTAGAGTCGGCGGGGGCGGACACAGATACGCAGTATTTT. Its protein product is CASSLESAGADTDTQYF.

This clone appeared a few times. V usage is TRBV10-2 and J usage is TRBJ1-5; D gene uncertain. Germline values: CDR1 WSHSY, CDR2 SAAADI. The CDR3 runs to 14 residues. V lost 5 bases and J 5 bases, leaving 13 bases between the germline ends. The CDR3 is CASSLGGIHQPQHF. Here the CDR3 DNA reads TGCGCCAGCAGTCTGGGAGGTATTCATCAGCCCCAGCATTTT.

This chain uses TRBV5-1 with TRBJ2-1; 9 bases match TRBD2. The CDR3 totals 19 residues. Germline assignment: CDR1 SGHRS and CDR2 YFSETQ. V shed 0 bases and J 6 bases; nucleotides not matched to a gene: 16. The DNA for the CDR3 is TGCGCCAGCAGCTTGGCTCTTGTAGCGGGAGCTTTTGAGGGCAATGAGCAGTTCTTC. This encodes CASSLALVAGAFEGNEQFF.

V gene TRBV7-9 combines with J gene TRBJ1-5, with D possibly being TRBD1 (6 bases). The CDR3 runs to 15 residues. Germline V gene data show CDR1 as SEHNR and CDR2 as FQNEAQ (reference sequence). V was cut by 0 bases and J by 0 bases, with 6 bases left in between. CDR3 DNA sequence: TGTGCCAGCAGCTTAGCAGGGGGTAGCAATCAGCCCCAGCATTTT. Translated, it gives CASSLAGGSNQPQHF.

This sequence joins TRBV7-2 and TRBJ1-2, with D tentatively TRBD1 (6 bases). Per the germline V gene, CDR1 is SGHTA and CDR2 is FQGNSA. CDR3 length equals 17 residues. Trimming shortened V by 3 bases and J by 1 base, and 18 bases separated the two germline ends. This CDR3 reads CASSFSPLTGLNYGYTF. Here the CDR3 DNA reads TGTGCCAGCAGCTTCTCCCCACTGACAGGTCTTAACTATGGCTACACCTTC.

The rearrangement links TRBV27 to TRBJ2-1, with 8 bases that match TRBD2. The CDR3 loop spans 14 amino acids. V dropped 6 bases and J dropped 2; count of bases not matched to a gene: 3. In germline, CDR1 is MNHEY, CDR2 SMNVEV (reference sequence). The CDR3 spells CASSPAGAYNEQFF. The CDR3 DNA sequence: TGTGCCAGCAGCCCAGCGGGAGCCTACAATGAGCAGTTCTTC.

CDR3 region: CASSSGQGGYEQYF. The CDR3, as DNA: TGTGCCAGCTCATCGGGACAGGGTGGCTACGAGCAGTACTTC. This sequence joins TRBV18 and TRBJ2-7; 9 positions match TRBD1. Germline trimming cut 5 bases from V and 3 bases from J; bases unmatched to any gene: 5. The V gene's germline CDR1 is KGHSH and CDR2 LQKENI. This CDR3 spans 14 amino acids.

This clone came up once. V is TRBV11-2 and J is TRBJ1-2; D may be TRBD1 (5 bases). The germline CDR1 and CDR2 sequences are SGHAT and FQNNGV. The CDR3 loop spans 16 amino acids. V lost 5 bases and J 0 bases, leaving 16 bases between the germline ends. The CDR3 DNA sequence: TGTGCCAGCAGCCCTAGCCCGGCGGGGGCTAACTATGGCTACACCTTC. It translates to CASSPSPAGANYGYTF.

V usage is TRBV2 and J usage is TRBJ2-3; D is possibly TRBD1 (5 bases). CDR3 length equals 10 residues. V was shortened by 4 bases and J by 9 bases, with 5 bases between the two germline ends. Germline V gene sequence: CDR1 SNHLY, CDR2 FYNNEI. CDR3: CASSAGTQYF. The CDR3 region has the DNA TGTGCCAGCAGTGCAGGGACGCAGTATTTT. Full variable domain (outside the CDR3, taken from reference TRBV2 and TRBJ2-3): EPEVTQTPSHQVTQMGQEVILRCVPISNHLYFYWYRQILGQKVEFLVSFYNNEISEKSEIFDDQFSVERPDGSNFTLKIRSTKLEDSAMYFCASSAGTQYFGPGTRLTVL.

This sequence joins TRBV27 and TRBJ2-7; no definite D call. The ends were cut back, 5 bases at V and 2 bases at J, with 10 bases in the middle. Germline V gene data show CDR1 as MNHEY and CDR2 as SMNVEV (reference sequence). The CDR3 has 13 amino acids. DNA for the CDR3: TGTGCCAGCAGTCCCCCACTGACCTACGAGCAGTACTTC. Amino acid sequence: CASSPPLTYEQYF.

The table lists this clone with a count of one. The CDR3 sequence is CASSQIVEETQYF. Here the CDR3 DNA reads TGCGCCAGCAGCCAAATAGTCGAGGAGACCCAGTACTTC. The chain recombines TRBV5-1 with TRBJ2-5; D gene ambiguous. The germline CDR1 and CDR2 sequences are SGHRS and YFSETQ. V gave up 4 bases and J gave up 5 bases, with 12 bases separating them. The CDR3 spans 13 residues.

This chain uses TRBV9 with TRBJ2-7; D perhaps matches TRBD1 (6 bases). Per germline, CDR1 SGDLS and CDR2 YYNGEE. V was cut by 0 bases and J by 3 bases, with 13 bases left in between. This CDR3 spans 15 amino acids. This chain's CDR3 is CASSVATGWNYEQYF. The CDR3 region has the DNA TGTGCCAGCAGCGTAGCGACAGGTTGGAACTACGAGCAGTACTTC.

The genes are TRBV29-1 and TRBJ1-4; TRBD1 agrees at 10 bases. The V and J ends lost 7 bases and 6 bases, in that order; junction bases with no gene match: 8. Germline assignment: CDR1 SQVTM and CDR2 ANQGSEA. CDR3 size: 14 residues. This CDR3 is CSGYGTGVDEKLFF. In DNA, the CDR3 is TGCAGCGGCTACGGGACAGGGGTAGATGAAAAACTGTTTTTT.

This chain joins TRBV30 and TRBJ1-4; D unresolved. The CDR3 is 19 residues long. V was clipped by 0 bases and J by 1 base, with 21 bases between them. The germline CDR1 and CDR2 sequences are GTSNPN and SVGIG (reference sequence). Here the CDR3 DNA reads TGTGCCTGGAGTGTAATGGTATGTGGGAAGGCGGGAACTAATGAAAAACTGTTTTTT. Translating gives CAWSVMVCGKAGTNEKLFF. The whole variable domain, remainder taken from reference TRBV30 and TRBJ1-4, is SQTIHQWPATLVQPVGSPLSLECTVEGTSNPNLYWYRQAAGRGLQLLFYSVGIGQISSEVPQNLSASRPQDRQFILSSKKLLLSDSGFYLCAWSVMVCGKAGTNEKLFFGSGTQLSVL.

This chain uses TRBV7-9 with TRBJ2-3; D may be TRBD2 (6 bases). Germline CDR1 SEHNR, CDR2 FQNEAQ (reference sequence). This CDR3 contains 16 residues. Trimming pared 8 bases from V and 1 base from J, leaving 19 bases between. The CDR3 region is CASSDRRGLGTDTQYF. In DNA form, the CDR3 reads TGTGCCAGCTCAGACCGCCGGGGGTTGGGCACAGATACGCAGTATTTT.

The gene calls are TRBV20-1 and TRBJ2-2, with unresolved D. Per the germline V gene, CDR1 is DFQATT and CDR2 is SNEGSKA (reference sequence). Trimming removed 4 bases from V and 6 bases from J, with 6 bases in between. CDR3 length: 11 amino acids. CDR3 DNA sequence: TGCAGTGCTATTACGGCCGGGGAGCTGTTTTTT. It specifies CSAITAGELFF.

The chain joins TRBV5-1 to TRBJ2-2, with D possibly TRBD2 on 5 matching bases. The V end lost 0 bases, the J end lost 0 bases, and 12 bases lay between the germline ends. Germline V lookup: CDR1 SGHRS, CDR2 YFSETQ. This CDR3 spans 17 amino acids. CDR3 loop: CASSLAPLASNTGELFF. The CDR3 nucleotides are TGCGCCAGCAGCTTGGCCCCTCTAGCATCGAACACCGGGGAGCTGTTTTTT.

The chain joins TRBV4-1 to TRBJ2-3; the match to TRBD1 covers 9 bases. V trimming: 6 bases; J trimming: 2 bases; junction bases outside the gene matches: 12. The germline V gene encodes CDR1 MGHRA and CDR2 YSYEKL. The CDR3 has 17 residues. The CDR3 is CASRHDGTGFFTDTQYF. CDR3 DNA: TGCGCCAGCAGGCACGACGGGACAGGGTTTTTCACAGATACGCAGTATTTT.

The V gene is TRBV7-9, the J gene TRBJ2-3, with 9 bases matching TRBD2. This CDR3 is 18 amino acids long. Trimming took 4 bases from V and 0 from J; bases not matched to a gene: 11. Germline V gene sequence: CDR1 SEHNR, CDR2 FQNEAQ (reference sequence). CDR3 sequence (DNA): TGTGCCAGCAGCTCCTTAGCGGGAGTCCCACCTAGCACAGATACGCAGTATTTT. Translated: CASSSLAGVPPSTDTQYF. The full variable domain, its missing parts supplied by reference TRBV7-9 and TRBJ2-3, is DTGVSQNPRHKITKRGQNVTFRCDPISEHNRLYWYRQTLGQGPEFLTYFQNEAQLEKSRLLSDRFSAERPKGSFSTLEIQRTEQGDSAMYLCASSSLAGVPPSTDTQYFGPGTRLTVL.

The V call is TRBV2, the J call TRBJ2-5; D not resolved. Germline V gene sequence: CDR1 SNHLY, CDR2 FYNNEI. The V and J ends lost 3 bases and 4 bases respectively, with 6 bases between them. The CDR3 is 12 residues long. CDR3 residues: CASSDLVETQYF. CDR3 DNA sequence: TGTGCCAGCAGTGATCTAGTAGAGACCCAGTACTTC. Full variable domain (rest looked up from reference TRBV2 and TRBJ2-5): EPEVTQTPSHQVTQMGQEVILRCVPISNHLYFYWYRQILGQKVEFLVSFYNNEISEKSEIFDDQFSVERPDGSNFTLKIRSTKLEDSAMYFCASSDLVETQYFGPGTRLLVL.

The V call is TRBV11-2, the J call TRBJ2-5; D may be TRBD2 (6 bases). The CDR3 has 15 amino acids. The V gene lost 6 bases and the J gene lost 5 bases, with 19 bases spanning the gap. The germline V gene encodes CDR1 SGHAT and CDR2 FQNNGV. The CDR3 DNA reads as TGTGCCAGCAGAAAAGGGACTGCCCGGCGGGAGACCCAGTACTTC. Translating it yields CASRKGTARRETQYF.

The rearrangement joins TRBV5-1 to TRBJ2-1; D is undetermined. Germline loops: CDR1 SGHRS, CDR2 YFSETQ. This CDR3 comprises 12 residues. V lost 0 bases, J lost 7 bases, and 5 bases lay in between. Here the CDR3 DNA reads TGCGCCAGCAGCTTGGGAGCAAATGAGCAGTTCTTC. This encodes CASSLGANEQFF.